These T cell receptor beta chains were read from a single sample in a study of control samples from healthy donors and cancer patients. This table comes from immunoSEQ multiplex PCR, and its TCRdb copy is limited to in-frame clones, with some not included. Here the sample spans around 200,000 clones, roughly 93% being singletons. The sequenced sample consisted of blood. The receptors were gathered from a young man in good health. Both conserved end residues are part of each CDR3. Each record gives: D gene, J gene, V gene, clone size, CDR3 protein, CDR3 DNA. The D gene is left open where the match is weak. Where a row states a size, it is once, few, many or the class of an expanded clone; other rows omit it.

D gene: TRBD1
J gene: TRBJ2-4
V gene: TRBV9
clone size: NA
CDR3 protein: CASSVQGENIQYF
CDR3 DNA: TGTGCCAGCAGCGTGCAGGGGGAAAACATTCAGTACTTC

D gene: NA
J gene: TRBJ1-1
V gene: TRBV5-1
clone size: once
CDR3 protein: CASSFTGNTEAFF
CDR3 DNA: TGCGCCAGCAGCTTCACAGGGAACACTGAAGCTTTCTTT

D gene: NA
J gene: TRBJ1-5
V gene: TRBV19
clone size: NA
CDR3 protein: CASSQGPDQPQHF
CDR3 DNA: TGTGCCAGTAGCCAGGGTCCGGATCAGCCCCAGCATTTT

D gene: TRBD1
J gene: TRBJ2-1
V gene: TRBV7-6
clone size: NA
CDR3 protein: CASSLGTGEYNEQFF
CDR3 DNA: TGTGCCAGCAGCTTAGGTACAGGGGAGTACAATGAGCAGTTCTTC

D gene: TRBD1
J gene: TRBJ2-2
V gene: TRBV18
clone size: NA
CDR3 protein: CASSRQGADTGELFF
CDR3 DNA: TGTGCCAGCTCGCGACAGGGTGCCGACACCGGGGAGCTGTTTTTT

D gene: TRBD1
J gene: TRBJ1-1
V gene: TRBV11-2
clone size: NA
CDR3 protein: CASSLDRGNAEAFF
CDR3 DNA: TGTGCCAGCAGCTTAGACAGGGGGAACGCTGAAGCTTTCTTT

D gene: NA
J gene: TRBJ2-3
V gene: TRBV2
clone size: NA
CDR3 protein: CASRRVSGADTQYF
CDR3 DNA: TGTGCCAGCAGACGGGTTTCGGGGGCGGATACGCAGTATTTT

D gene: NA
J gene: TRBJ1-4
V gene: TRBV2
clone size: NA
CDR3 protein: CASSEIEPLNEKLFF
CDR3 DNA: TGTGCCAGCAGTGAAATAGAGCCTCTTAATGAAAAACTGTTTTTT

D gene: NA
J gene: TRBJ2-5
V gene: TRBV24-1
clone size: NA
CDR3 protein: CATSDSGPTRETQYF
CDR3 DNA: TGTGCCACCAGTGATTCTGGACCAACAAGGGAGACCCAGTACTTC

D gene: TRBD1
J gene: TRBJ2-6
V gene: TRBV6-2/TRBV6-3
clone size: NA
CDR3 protein: CASSYWTGLKGANVLTF
CDR3 DNA: TGTGCCAGCAGTTACTGGACAGGGCTGAAAGGGGCCAACGTCCTGACTTTC

D gene: NA
J gene: TRBJ2-1
V gene: TRBV7-2
clone size: NA
CDR3 protein: CASSLGRTVSSYNEQFF
CDR3 DNA: TGTGCCAGCAGCTTAGGACGTACTGTAAGCTCCTACAATGAGCAGTTCTTC

D gene: NA
J gene: TRBJ2-5
V gene: TRBV18
clone size: NA
CDR3 protein: CASSPSATGQETQYF
CDR3 DNA: TGTGCCAGCTCACCCTCTGCGACGGGACAAGAGACCCAGTACTTC

D gene: NA
J gene: TRBJ1-1
V gene: TRBV4-1
clone size: NA
CDR3 protein: CASSQGALTMNTEAFF
CDR3 DNA: TGCGCCAGCAGCCAAGGGGCACTTACTATGAACACTGAAGCTTTCTTT

D gene: NA
J gene: TRBJ2-5
V gene: TRBV12-3/TRBV12-4
clone size: NA
CDR3 protein: CASSFWRKETQYF
CDR3 DNA: TGTGCCAGCAGTTTCTGGCGGAAAGAGACCCAGTACTTC

D gene: NA
J gene: TRBJ2-3
V gene: TRBV9
clone size: NA
CDR3 protein: CASSIAGTDTQYF
CDR3 DNA: TGTGCCAGCAGCATCGCGGGGACAGATACGCAGTATTTT

D gene: NA
J gene: TRBJ1-6
V gene: TRBV30
clone size: NA
CDR3 protein: CAWSSRGYSPLHF
CDR3 DNA: TGTGCCTGGAGTAGTAGGGGGTACTCACCCCTCCACTTT

D gene: NA
J gene: TRBJ2-7
V gene: TRBV5-1
clone size: few
CDR3 protein: CASSFFGQQEQYF
CDR3 DNA: TGCGCCAGCAGCTTTTTTGGACAGCAGGAGCAGTACTTC

D gene: NA
J gene: TRBJ1-6
V gene: TRBV7-8
clone size: NA
CDR3 protein: CASSPPDSPLHF
CDR3 DNA: TGTGCCAGCAGCCCCCCCGATTCACCCCTCCACTTT

D gene: NA
J gene: TRBJ2-3
V gene: TRBV6-4
clone size: NA
CDR3 protein: CASSPTRTTDTQYF
CDR3 DNA: TGTGCCAGCAGTCCGACACGCACCACAGATACGCAGTATTTT

D gene: TRBD2
J gene: TRBJ2-2
V gene: TRBV19
clone size: once
CDR3 protein: CASRPLGRVNTGELFF
CDR3 DNA: TGTGCCAGTAGGCCCTTGGGGAGGGTGAACACCGGGGAGCTGTTTTTT

D gene: TRBD1
J gene: TRBJ2-7
V gene: TRBV2
clone size: NA
CDR3 protein: CASQTGQAYEQYF
CDR3 DNA: TGTGCCAGCCAAACCGGACAGGCCTACGAGCAGTACTTC

D gene: NA
J gene: TRBJ2-7
V gene: TRBV5-4
clone size: NA
CDR3 protein: CASSPGGGEPYEQYF
CDR3 DNA: TGTGCCAGCAGCCCAGGAGGGGGCGAGCCCTACGAGCAGTACTTC

D gene: TRBD2
J gene: TRBJ2-1
V gene: TRBV24-1
clone size: NA
CDR3 protein: CATSETFLAGYNEQFF
CDR3 DNA: TGTGCCACCAGTGAGACCTTCTTAGCGGGGTACAATGAGCAGTTCTTC

D gene: NA
J gene: TRBJ1-5
V gene: TRBV12-3/TRBV12-4
clone size: NA
CDR3 protein: CASSLGGRQPQHF
CDR3 DNA: TGTGCCAGCAGTTTAGGGGGCAGGCAGCCCCAGCATTTT

D gene: NA
J gene: TRBJ1-3
V gene: TRBV30
clone size: NA
CDR3 protein: CAWSVGARNTIYF
CDR3 DNA: TGTGCCTGGAGTGTAGGGGCTAGAAACACCATATATTTT

D gene: NA
J gene: TRBJ2-7
V gene: TRBV30
clone size: once
CDR3 protein: CAWSQGHSYEQYF
CDR3 DNA: TGTGCCTGGAGTCAAGGGCACTCCTACGAGCAGTACTTC

D gene: NA
J gene: TRBJ1-1
V gene: TRBV2
clone size: NA
CDR3 protein: CASSKRQRYTEAFF
CDR3 DNA: TGTGCCAGCAGTAAAAGGCAGCGATACACTGAAGCTTTCTTT

D gene: NA
J gene: TRBJ1-6
V gene: TRBV6-5
clone size: NA
CDR3 protein: CASSFREPSYNSPLHF
CDR3 DNA: TGTGCCAGCAGTTTCAGGGAACCCTCCTATAATTCACCCCTCCACTTT

D gene: TRBD2
J gene: TRBJ2-3
V gene: TRBV6-5
clone size: NA
CDR3 protein: CASRGGTSTDTQYF
CDR3 DNA: TGTGCCAGCCGGGGGGGAACTAGCACAGATACGCAGTATTTT

D gene: NA
J gene: TRBJ2-1
V gene: TRBV5-1
clone size: NA
CDR3 protein: CASSSRRDNEQFF
CDR3 DNA: TGCGCCAGCAGCTCACGGAGAGACAATGAGCAGTTCTTC

D gene: NA
J gene: TRBJ1-3
V gene: TRBV12-3/TRBV12-4
clone size: NA
CDR3 protein: CASSLTVNTIYF
CDR3 DNA: TGTGCCAGCAGTCTGACGGTAAACACCATATATTTT

D gene: NA
J gene: TRBJ2-2
V gene: TRBV25-1
clone size: NA
CDR3 protein: CATRAEAGELFF
CDR3 DNA: TGTGCCACCCGGGCCGAAGCCGGGGAGCTGTTTTTT

D gene: TRBD1
J gene: TRBJ1-4
V gene: TRBV5-1
clone size: NA
CDR3 protein: CASSPGTGREKLFF
CDR3 DNA: TGCGCCAGCAGCCCCGGGACAGGGCGTGAAAAACTGTTTTTT

D gene: TRBD2
J gene: TRBJ2-3
V gene: TRBV7-2
clone size: NA
CDR3 protein: CASSSIAGRTDTQYF
CDR3 DNA: TGTGCCAGCAGCTCAATAGCGGGACGGACAGATACGCAGTATTTT

D gene: NA
J gene: TRBJ1-2
V gene: TRBV29-1
clone size: NA
CDR3 protein: CSARGAGYGYTF
CDR3 DNA: TGCAGCGCAAGAGGGGCGGGTTATGGCTACACCTTC

D gene: NA
J gene: TRBJ2-7
V gene: TRBV5-1
clone size: NA
CDR3 protein: CASSLQGNYEQYF
CDR3 DNA: TGCGCCAGCAGCTTGCAGGGGAACTACGAGCAGTACTTC

D gene: NA
J gene: TRBJ1-2
V gene: TRBV2
clone size: NA
CDR3 protein: CAIVPSNGGYTF
CDR3 DNA: TGTGCCATCGTTCCCTCGAATGGGGGCTACACCTTC

D gene: TRBD1
J gene: TRBJ1-5
V gene: TRBV4-1
clone size: NA
CDR3 protein: CASSQDSTGVGGQPQHF
CDR3 DNA: TGCGCCAGCAGCCAAGATTCGACAGGGGTCGGCGGTCAGCCCCAGCATTTT

D gene: NA
J gene: TRBJ1-4
V gene: TRBV6-2/TRBV6-3
clone size: NA
CDR3 protein: CASSFLLGYFNEKLFF
CDR3 DNA: TGTGCCAGCAGTTTCCTTCTCGGGTACTTTAATGAAAAACTGTTTTTT

D gene: NA
J gene: TRBJ2-5
V gene: TRBV9
clone size: NA
CDR3 protein: CASSVRSGEGETQYF
CDR3 DNA: TGTGCCAGCAGCGTAAGGTCAGGGGAAGGAGAGACCCAGTACTTC

D gene: NA
J gene: TRBJ2-7
V gene: TRBV9
clone size: NA
CDR3 protein: CASSVGPDPVTYEQYF
CDR3 DNA: TGTGCCAGCAGCGTAGGGCCAGACCCCGTTACCTACGAGCAGTACTTC

D gene: TRBD1
J gene: TRBJ1-5
V gene: TRBV19
clone size: NA
CDR3 protein: CASSSRQGASQPQHF
CDR3 DNA: TGTGCCAGTAGTTCACGACAGGGGGCGAGTCAGCCCCAGCATTTT

D gene: TRBD1
J gene: TRBJ2-2
V gene: TRBV5-1
clone size: NA
CDR3 protein: CASSSRGQGTTRGVELFF
CDR3 DNA: TGCGCCAGCAGCTCCAGGGGACAGGGGACAACCCGAGGGGTTGAGCTGTTTTTT

D gene: TRBD1
J gene: TRBJ2-7
V gene: TRBV5-1
clone size: NA
CDR3 protein: CASSLSTGGYEQYF
CDR3 DNA: TGCGCCAGCAGCTTATCGACAGGGGGCTACGAGCAGTACTTC

D gene: NA
J gene: TRBJ2-2
V gene: TRBV7-3
clone size: NA
CDR3 protein: CASSSPGLNTGELFF
CDR3 DNA: TGTGCCAGCAGCTCACCGGGACTTAACACCGGGGAGCTGTTTTTT

D gene: TRBD1
J gene: TRBJ1-3
V gene: TRBV4-1
clone size: few
CDR3 protein: CASSLTGVEGNTIYF
CDR3 DNA: TGCGCCAGCAGCCTGACAGGGGTGGAGGGAAACACCATATATTTT